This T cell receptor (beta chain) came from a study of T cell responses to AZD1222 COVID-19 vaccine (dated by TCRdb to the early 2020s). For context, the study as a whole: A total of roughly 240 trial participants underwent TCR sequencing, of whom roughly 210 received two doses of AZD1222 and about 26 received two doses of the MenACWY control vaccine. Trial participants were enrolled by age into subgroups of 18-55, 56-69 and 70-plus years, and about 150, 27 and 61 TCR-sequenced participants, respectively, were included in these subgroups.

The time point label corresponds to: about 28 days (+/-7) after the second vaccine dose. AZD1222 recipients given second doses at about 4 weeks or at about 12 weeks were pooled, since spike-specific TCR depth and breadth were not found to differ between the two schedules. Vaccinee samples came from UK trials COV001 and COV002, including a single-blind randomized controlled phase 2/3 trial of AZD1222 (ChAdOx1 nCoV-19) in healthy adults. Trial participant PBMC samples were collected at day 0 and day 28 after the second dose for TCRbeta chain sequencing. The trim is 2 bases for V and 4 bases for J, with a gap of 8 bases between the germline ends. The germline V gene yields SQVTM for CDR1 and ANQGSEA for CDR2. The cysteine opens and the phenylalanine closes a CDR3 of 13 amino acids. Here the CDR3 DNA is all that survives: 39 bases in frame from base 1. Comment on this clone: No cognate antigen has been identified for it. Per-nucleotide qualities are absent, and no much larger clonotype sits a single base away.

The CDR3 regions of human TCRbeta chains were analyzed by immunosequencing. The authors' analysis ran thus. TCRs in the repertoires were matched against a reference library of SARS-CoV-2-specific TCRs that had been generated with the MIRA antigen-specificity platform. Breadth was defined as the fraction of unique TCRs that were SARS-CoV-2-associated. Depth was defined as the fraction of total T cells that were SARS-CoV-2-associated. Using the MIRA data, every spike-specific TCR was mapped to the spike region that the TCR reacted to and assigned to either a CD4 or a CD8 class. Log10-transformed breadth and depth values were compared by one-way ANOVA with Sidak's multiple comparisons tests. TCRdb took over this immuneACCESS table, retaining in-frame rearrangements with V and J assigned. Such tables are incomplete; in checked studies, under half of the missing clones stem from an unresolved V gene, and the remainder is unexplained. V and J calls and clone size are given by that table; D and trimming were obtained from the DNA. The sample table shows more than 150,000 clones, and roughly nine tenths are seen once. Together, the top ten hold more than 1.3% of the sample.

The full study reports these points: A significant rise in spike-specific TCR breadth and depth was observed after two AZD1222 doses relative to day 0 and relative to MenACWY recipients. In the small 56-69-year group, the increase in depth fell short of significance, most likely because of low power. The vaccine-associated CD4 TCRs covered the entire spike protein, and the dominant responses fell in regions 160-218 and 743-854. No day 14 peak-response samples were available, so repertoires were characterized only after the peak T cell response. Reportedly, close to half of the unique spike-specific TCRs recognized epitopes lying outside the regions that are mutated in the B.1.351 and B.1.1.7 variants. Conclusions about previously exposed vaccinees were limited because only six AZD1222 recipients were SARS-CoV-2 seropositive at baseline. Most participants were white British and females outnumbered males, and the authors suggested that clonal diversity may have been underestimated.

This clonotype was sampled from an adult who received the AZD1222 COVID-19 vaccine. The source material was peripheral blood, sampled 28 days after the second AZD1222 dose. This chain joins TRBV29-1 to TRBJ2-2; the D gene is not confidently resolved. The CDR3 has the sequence CSVEIMGTGELFF. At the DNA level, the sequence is TGCAGCGTTGAAATCATGGGCACCGGGGAGCTGTTTTTT.